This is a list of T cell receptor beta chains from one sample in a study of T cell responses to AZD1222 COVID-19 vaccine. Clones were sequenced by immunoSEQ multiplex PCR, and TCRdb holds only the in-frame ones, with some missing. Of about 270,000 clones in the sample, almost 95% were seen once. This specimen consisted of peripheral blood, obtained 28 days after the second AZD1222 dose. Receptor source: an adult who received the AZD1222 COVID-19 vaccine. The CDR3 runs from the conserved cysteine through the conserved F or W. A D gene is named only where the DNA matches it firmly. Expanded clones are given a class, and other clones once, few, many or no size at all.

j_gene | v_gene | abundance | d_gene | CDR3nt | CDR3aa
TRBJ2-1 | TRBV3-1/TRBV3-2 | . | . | TGTGCCAGCAGCCAAGGGGCCACGAGCTCCTACAATGAGCAGTTCTTC | CASSQGATSSYNEQFF
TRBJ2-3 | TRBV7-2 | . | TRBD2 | TGTGCCAGCAGCTTAAATAGCGGGGGGGAGGACACGCAGTATTTT | CASSLNSGGEDTQYF
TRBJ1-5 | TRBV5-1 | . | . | TGCGCCAGCAGCTTGGGGATAAGCAATCAGCCCCAGCATTTT | CASSLGISNQPQHF
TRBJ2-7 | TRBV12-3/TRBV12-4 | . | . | TGTGCCAGCAGCACTCATAACGAGCAGTACTTC | CASSTHNEQYF
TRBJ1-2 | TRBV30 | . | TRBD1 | TGTGCCTGGAACAGGGGGAAGAGTGGCTACACCTTC | CAWNRGKSGYTF
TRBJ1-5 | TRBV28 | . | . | TGTGCCAGCAGTAACTCGGGGGGTACCAATCAGCCCCAGCATTTT | CASSNSGGTNQPQHF
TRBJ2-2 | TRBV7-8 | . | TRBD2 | TGTGCCAGCAGCGCCTCGGGGGGTAGGAACACCGGGGAGCTGTTTTTT | CASSASGGRNTGELFF
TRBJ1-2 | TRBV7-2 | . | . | TGTGCCAGCAGCTTATTCGCATCGCTTGGTGGCTACACCTTC | CASSLFASLGGYTF
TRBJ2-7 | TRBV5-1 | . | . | TGCGCCAGCAGCTTCGCAACAGGGTCCCAATCCTACGAGCAGTACTTC | CASSFATGSQSYEQYF
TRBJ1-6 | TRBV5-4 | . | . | TGTGCCAGCAGCTTGGAGGGATGGAATTCACCCCTCCACTTT | CASSLEGWNSPLHF
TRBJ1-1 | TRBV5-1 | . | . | TGCGCCAGCAGGAAGGGGGGGAATGATCGCACTGAAGCTTTCTTT | CASRKGGNDRTEAFF
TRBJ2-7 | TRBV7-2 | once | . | TGTGCCAGCAGCGGATGGGGGTCTGGATCCTACGAGCAGTACTTC | CASSGWGSGSYEQYF
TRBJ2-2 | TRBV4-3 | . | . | TGCGCCAGCAGCCAAGAAACCGGGGGCGAAGGGAACACCGGGGAGCTGTTTTTT | CASSQETGGEGNTGELFF
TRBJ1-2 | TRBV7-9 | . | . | TGTGCCAGCAGCTTAGAGGCTCTGGCTGGCTACACCTTC | CASSLEALAGYTF
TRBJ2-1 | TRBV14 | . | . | TGTGCCAGCACGCGGGACAAGCACAATGAGCAGTTCTTC | CASTRDKHNEQFF
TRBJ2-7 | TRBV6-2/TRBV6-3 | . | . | TGTGCCAGCAGTTACTTAGGGGGGCACTACGAGCAGTACTTC | CASSYLGGHYEQYF
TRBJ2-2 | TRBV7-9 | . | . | TGTGCCAGCAGCTTCCTGAACACCGGGGAGCTGTTTTTT | CASSFLNTGELFF
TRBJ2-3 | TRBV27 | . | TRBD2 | TGTGCCAGCAGAACTCCGGGACTAGCGGGGAGCCGGGGCAAGAAAGCGGATACGCAGTATTTT | CASRTPGLAGSRGKKADTQYF
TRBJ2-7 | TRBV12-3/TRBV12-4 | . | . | TGTGCCAGCAACCTGGGGTACACCTACGAGCAGTACTTC | CASNLGYTYEQYF
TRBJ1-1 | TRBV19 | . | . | TGTGCCAGTAGTAGGGGTACCGTTACCTTGAACACTGAAGCTTTCTTT | CASSRGTVTLNTEAFF
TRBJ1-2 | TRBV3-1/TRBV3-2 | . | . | TGTGCCAGCAGCCAAGATCCCAGATACTATGGCTACACCTTC | CASSQDPRYYGYTF
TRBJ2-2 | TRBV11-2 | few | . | TGTGCCAGCAGCTTAGAACCTTCGGGGACAGGGGAGCTGTTTTTT | CASSLEPSGTGELFF
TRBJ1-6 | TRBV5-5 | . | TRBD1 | TGTGCCAGCAGCCTACAGGGGCCCCTCCACTTT | CASSLQGPLHF
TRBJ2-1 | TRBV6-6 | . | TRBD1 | TGTGCCAGCAGTCCAGATTTCCGGGACAGGGTCCACAATGAGCAGTTCTTC | CASSPDFRDRVHNEQFF
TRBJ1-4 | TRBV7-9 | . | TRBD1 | TGTGCCAGCAGCCTTAGACAGGGTAATGAAAAACTGTTTTTT | CASSLRQGNEKLFF
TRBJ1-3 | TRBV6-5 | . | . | TGTGCCAGCAGTTCCCCTCAGTTGTTCTCTGGAAACACCATATATTTT | CASSSPQLFSGNTIYF
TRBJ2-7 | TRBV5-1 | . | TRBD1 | TGCGCCAGCAGCTCCTTCGGACAGGGAGAGTACTTC | CASSSFGQGEYF
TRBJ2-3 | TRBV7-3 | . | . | TGTGCCAGCAGCCCAAGGACTGGGTCCTGGGACACGCAGTATTTT | CASSPRTGSWDTQYF
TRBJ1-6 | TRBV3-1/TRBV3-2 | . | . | TGTGCTTCGAGGAGGATGAATTCACCCCTCCACTTT | CASRRMNSPLHF
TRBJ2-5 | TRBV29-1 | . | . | TGCAGCGTTGAAGATCAGAAGGCCAGGGTGTACCAAGAGACCCAGTACTTC | CSVEDQKARVYQETQYF
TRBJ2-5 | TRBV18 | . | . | TGTGCCAGCTCACCCGGCAGAGGAGAGACCCAGTACTTC | CASSPGRGETQYF
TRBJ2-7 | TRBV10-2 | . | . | TGCGCCAGCAGCCCGGGCTACTCCTACGAGCAGTACTTC | CASSPGYSYEQYF
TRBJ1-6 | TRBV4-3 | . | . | TGCGCCAGCAGCCCGGACGGCGGGGCACCCCTCCACTTT | CASSPDGGAPLHF
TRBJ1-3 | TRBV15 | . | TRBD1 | TGTGCCACCAGCAACCCAACAGGGGTCAACACCATATATTTT | CATSNPTGVNTIYF
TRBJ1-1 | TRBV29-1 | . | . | TGCAGCGTCGAACCCCCCGGAGGGGCGAGAGCTGAAGCTTTCTTT | CSVEPPGGARAEAFF
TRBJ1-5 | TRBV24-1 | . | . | TGTGCCTCAACAGGAGGGGGGTATAGCAATCAGCCCCAGCATTTT | CASTGGGYSNQPQHF
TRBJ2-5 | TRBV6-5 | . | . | TGTGCCACAGGGCCGGGAGAGACCCAGTACTTC | CATGPGETQYF